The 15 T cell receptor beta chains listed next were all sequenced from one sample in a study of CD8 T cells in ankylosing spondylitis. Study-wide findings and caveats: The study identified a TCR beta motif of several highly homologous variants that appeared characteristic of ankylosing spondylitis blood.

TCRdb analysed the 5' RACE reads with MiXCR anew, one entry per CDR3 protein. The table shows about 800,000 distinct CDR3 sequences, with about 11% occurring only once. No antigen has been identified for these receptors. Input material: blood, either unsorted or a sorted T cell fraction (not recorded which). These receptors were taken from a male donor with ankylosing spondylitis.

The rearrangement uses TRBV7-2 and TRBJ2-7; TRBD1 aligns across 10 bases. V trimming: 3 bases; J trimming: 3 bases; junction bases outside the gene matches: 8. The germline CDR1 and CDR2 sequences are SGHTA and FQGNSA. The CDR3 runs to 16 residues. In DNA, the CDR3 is TGTGCCAGCAGCTTCTCCGGGACAGGGGATTTCTACGAGCAGTACTTC. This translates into CASSFSGTGDFYEQYF. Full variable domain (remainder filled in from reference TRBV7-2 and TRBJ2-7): GAGVSQSPSNKVTEKGKDVELRCDPISGHTALYWYRQSLGQGLEFLIYFQGNSAPDKSGLPSDRFSAERTGGSVSTLTIQRTQQEDSAVYLCASSFSGTGDFYEQYFGPGTRLTVT.

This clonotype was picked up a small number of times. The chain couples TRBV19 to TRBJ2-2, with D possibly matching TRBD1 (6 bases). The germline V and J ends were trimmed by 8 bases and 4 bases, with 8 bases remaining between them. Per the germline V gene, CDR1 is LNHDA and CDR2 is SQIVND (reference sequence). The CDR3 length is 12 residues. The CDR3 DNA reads TGTGCCAGTTTGGGGGCCACCGGGGAGCTGTTTTTT. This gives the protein CASLGATGELFF.

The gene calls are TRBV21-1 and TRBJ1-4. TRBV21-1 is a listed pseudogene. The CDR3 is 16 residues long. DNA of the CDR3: TGTGCCAGCGGGTCGGGACTCCGAGAGCCTAATGAAAAACTGTTTTTT. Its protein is CASGSGLREPNEKLFF.

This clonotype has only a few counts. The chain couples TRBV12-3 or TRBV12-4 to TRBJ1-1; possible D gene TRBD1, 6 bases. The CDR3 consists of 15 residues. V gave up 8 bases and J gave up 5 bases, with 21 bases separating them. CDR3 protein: CASVPGRGWGTEAFF. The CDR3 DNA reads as TGTGCCAGCGTCCCGGGGAGGGGGTGGGGGACTGAAGCTTTCTTT.

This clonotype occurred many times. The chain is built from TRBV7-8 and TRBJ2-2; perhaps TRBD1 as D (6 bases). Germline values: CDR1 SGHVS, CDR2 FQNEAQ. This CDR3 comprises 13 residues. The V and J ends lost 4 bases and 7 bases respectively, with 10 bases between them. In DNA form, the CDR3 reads TGTGCCAGCAGCTACAGGGCGAACGGGGAGCTGTTTTTT. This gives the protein CASSYRANGELFF.

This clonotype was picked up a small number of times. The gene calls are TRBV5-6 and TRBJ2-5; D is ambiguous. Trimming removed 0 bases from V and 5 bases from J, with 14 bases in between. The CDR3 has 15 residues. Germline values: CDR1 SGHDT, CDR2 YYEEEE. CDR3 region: CASSLAPVGSETQYF. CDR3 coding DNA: TGTGCCAGCAGCTTGGCTCCGGTGGGCTCGGAGACCCAGTACTTC. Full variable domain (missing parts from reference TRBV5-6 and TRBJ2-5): DAGVTQSPTHLIKTRGQQVTLRCSPKSGHDTVSWYQQALGQGPQFIFQYYEEEERQRGNFPDRFSGHQFPNYSSELNVNALLLGDSALYLCASSLAPVGSETQYFGPGTRLLVL.

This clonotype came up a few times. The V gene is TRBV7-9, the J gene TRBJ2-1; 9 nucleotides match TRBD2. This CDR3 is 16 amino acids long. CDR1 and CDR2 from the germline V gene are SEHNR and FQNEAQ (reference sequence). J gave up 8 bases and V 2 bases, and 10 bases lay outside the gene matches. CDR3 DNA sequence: TGTGCCAGCAGCTTATTTCGAAGCGGGGGGACGGATGAGCAGTTCTTC. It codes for CASSLFRSGGTDEQFF.

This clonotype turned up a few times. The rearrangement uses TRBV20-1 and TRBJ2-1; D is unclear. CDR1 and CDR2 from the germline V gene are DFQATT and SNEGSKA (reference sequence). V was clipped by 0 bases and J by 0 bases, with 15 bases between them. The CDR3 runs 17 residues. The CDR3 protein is CSARDSGWLSSYNEQFF. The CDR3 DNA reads TGCAGTGCTAGAGATTCGGGCTGGTTAAGCTCCTACAATGAGCAGTTCTTC.

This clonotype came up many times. The CDR3 spells CARKGQGANSPLHF. The CDR3 DNA sequence: TGTGCCAGAAAGGGACAGGGGGCGAATTCACCCCTCCACTTT. This rearrangement joins TRBV2 to TRBJ1-6, with 12 bases lining up with TRBD1. Germline CDR1 and CDR2: SNHLY and FYNNEI. The CDR3 runs to 14 residues. The ends lost 9 bases at V and 7 bases at J; junction bases unmatched: 4.

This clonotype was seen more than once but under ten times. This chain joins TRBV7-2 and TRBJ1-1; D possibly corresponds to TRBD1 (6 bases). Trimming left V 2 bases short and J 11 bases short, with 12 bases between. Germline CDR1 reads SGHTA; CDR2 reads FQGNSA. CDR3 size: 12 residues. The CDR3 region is CASSLQGFGAFF. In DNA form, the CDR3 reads TGTGCCAGCAGCTTACAGGGGTTTGGGGCTTTCTTT.

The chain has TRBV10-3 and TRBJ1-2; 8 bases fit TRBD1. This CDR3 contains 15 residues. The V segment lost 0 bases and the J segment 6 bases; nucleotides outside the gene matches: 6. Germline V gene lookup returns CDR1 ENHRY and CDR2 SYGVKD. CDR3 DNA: TGTGCCATCAGTGAGTCCGGGACAGGAGATAATGGCTACACCTTC. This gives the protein CAISESGTGDNGYTF.

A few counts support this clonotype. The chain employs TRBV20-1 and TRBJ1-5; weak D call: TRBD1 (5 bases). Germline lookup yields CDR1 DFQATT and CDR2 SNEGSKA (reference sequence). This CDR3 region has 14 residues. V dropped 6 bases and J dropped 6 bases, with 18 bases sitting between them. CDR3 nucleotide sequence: TGCAGTGCCACCTGGGGGGGAAGGGGTCAGCCCCAGCATTTT. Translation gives CSATWGGRGQPQHF.

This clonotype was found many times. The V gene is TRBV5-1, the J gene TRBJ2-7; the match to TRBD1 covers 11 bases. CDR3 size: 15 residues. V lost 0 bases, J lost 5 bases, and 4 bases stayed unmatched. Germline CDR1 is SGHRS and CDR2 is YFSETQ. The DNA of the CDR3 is TGCGCCAGCAGCTTGGGCCGGACAGGGGGCGACGAGCAGTACTTC. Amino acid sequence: CASSLGRTGGDEQYF.

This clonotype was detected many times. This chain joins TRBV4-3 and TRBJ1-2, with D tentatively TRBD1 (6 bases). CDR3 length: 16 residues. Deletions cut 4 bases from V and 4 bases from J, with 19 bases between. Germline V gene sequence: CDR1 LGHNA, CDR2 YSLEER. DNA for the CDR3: TGCGCCAGCAGCCCCAAACAGGGAGTTTTCGGCTATGGCTACACCTTC. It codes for CASSPKQGVFGYGYTF.

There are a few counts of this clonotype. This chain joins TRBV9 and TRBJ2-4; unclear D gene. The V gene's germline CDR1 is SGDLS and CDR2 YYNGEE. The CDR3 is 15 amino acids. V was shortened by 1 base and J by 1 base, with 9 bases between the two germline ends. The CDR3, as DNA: TGTGCCAGCAGCGTATCGGGCGCGGCCAAAAACATTCAGTACTTC. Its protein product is CASSVSGAAKNIQYF.